This T cell receptor (beta chain) appears in the sequencing data of a study of T cell repertoires in breast cancer. In its sample, this clonotype was seen once. Relative to the germline gene, one junction end is altered; a read error may explain this. This CDR3 is built from 13 residues. Germline CDR1 is MGHRA and CDR2 is YSYEKL. Primers covering all TCR V genes were used in emulsion RT-PCR on CD8+ T cells. Unpaired genes were suppressed by blocking oligonucleotides during a second nested PCR. TCRdb called the emulsion pairing reads again in MiXCR, with one record for every CDR3 protein. Among about 40,000 distinct CDR3 sequences listed, under 60% were seen once.

The sample was CD8+ T cells. The gene calls are TRBV4-1 and TRBJ2-5, with D hard to call. The sequence derives from a pool of human donors with breast cancer or a healthy control (not recorded which). The CDR3 sequence is CARSHDSEETQYF. The DNA for the CDR3 is TGCGCCAGGAGCCACGACTCCGAAGAGACCCAGTACTTC.